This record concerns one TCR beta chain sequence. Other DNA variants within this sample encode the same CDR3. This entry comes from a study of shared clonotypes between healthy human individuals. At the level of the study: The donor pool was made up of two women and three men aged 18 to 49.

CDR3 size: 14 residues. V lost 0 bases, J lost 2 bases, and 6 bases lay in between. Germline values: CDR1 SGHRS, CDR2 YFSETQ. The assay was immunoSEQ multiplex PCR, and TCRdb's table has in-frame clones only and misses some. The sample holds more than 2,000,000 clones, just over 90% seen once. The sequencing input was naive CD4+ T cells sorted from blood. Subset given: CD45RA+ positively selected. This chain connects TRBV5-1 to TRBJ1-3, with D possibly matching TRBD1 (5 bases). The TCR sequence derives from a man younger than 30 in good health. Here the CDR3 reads CASSLVGAGNTIYF. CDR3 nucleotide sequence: TGCGCCAGCAGCTTGGTGGGGGCTGGAAACACCATATATTTT.